One and the same sample provided the 21 T cell receptor beta chains below, sequenced in a study of human T cells and chemical hapten exposure. MiXCR, run by TCRdb on the RACE reads, gives a single entry per CDR3 protein. The sample lists tens of thousands of distinct CDR3 sequences, roughly a tenth seen once, with 2% to 2.5% in the top ten. Time point in this sample: patch test 1, 2 weeks after DPC sensitization. The treatment denotes: therapeutic diphenylcyclopropenone sensitization with weekly scalp DPC. Sequences were derived from whole blood, sampled in connection with sensitization to the hapten diphenylcyclopropenone (DPC). The receptors here all came from a man aged 40-55 years with alopecia areata. Some clones in this sample may be carry-over from other donors' samples.

As concerns this clonotype: At one end the junction does not follow the germline gene, possibly because of a read error. V gene TRBV6-4 combines with J gene TRBJ2-3; D call uncertain. The germline V gene has CDR1 MRHNA and CDR2 SNTAGT. The CDR3 has 13 amino acids. CDR3 nucleotide sequence: TGTGCCAGCAGTGTCGATCCAACAGATACGAAGTATTTT. Protein sequence: CASSVDPTDTKYF.

This clonotype appeared many times. The CDR3: CASSSPTGGSYGYTF. The CDR3 DNA reads as TGTGCCAGCAGTTCCCCGACAGGGGGAAGCTATGGCTACACCTTC. V usage is TRBV28 and J usage is TRBJ1-2; 9 bases are shared with TRBD1. Looked up from germline, CDR1 is MDHEN and CDR2 is SYDVKM. Losses at the gene ends were 4 bases for V and 4 bases for J; bases not matched to a gene: 7. CDR3 length: 15 residues.

V usage is TRBV6-6 and J usage is TRBJ2-7, with D tentatively TRBD2 (5 bases). V was cut by 0 bases and J by 0 bases, with 12 bases left in between. The CDR3 sequence is 16 residues long. CDR1 and CDR2 from the germline V gene are MNHNY and SVGAGI (reference sequence). CDR3 nucleotide sequence: TGTGCCAGCAGTTACTCAATGAGGGATAGCTCCTACGAGCAGTACGTC. Protein product: CASSYSMRDSSYEQYV.

A word on this clonotype: A single base separates this from a much larger clone, so it may be a read error. V is TRBV6-5 and J is TRBJ2-7; no definite D call. V shed 9 bases and J shed 11 bases, with 11 bases lying between them. This CDR3 is built from 9 residues. From germline, CDR1 is MNHEY and CDR2 SVGAGI. In DNA form, the CDR3 reads TGTGCCAGGAGACCCACGAAGTACGTC. Protein sequence: CARRPTKYV.

Ten or more counts support this clonotype. This chain joins TRBV20-1 and TRBJ1-2; the D gene is possibly TRBD1 (5 bases). The V end was cut by 0 bases, the J end by 2 bases, with 10 bases between. The CDR3 loop spans 14 amino acids. Germline CDR1 DFQATT, CDR2 SNEGSKA (reference sequence). In nucleotides, the CDR3 is TGCAGTGCTAGAGATCCTTGGGACAACTATGGCTACACCTTC. Translated, it gives CSARDPWDNYGYTF.

Ten or more counts support this clonotype. The chain couples TRBV29-1 to TRBJ2-7; D may match TRBD1 or TRBD2 (5 bases each). Trimming shortened V by 7 bases and J by 5 bases, and 15 bases separated the two germline ends. The germline CDR1 and CDR2 sequences are SQVTM and ANQGSEA. The CDR3 runs 12 residues. The CDR3: CSAPGPLNEQYF. In DNA form, the CDR3 reads TGCAGCGCACCGGGACCTTTGAACGAGCAGTACTTC.

This clonotype occurred a few times. The rearrangement uses TRBV4-3 and TRBJ2-7, with TRBD1 matching 9 bases. Germline assignment: CDR1 LGHNA and CDR2 YSLEER. The CDR3 loop spans 14 amino acids. The V and J ends lost 3 bases and 2 bases, in that order; junction bases with no gene match: 2. This CDR3 reads CASSQGTGPYEQYF. The DNA for the CDR3 is TGCGCCAGCAGCCAGGGGACAGGGCCCTACGAGCAGTACTTC.

The table lists this clonotype with a few counts. The chain carries TRBV11-3 and TRBJ2-5; TRBD2 might be the D (6 bases). Trimming stripped 1 base from V and 5 bases from J, with 14 bases between. Germline lookup yields CDR1 SGHNT and CDR2 YENEEA. There are 15 residues in the CDR3. The DNA for the CDR3 is TGTGCCAGCAGCTTAGTTACGGGAGCGAGGGAGACCCAGTACTTC. It specifies CASSLVTGARETQYF.

This clonotype was seen a handful of times. CDR3 sequence reads: CASSRSMDTEAFF. CDR3 in DNA: TGTGCCAGCAGTCGTTCCATGGACACTGAAGCTTTCTTT. The V call is TRBV7-8, the J call TRBJ1-1; D gene unclear. V lost 6 bases to trimming and J lost 3 bases, with 11 bases between them. Germline V CDR1 and CDR2: SGHVS, FQNEAQ. The CDR3 sequence is 13 residues long.

The genes are TRBV29-1 and TRBJ2-3, with D possibly TRBD1 on 6 matching bases. The CDR3 is 13 residues long. V gave up 6 bases and J gave up 0 bases, with 10 bases separating them. Looked up from germline, CDR1 is SQVTM and CDR2 is ANQGSEA. CDR3 nucleotides: TGCAGCGTGGCTACAGGGAGCACAGATACGCAGTATTTT. It yields the protein CSVATGSTDTQYF.

This clonotype was seen many times. The chain has TRBV2 and TRBJ1-5, with 9 nucleotides matching TRBD1. The V and J ends lost 4 bases and 3 bases, in that order; junction bases with no gene match: 7. The CDR3 consists of 16 residues. CDR1 is SNHLY, CDR2 FYNNEI, per germline. DNA for the CDR3: TGTGCCAGCAGTGCTGGGGGGACAGGGAACAATCAGCCCCAGCATTTT. It specifies CASSAGGTGNNQPQHF.

This clonotype turned up a few times. The chain employs TRBV20-1 and TRBJ2-1; 10 positions agree with TRBD2. CDR1 is DFQATT and CDR2 is SNEGSKA in the germline V gene (reference sequence). Trimming took 4 bases from V and 9 from J; bases not matched to a gene: 9. The CDR3 has 14 amino acids. The DNA of the CDR3 is TGCAGTGCTACACGGCTAGCGGGAGTCGGTGAGCAGTTCTTC. This sequence encodes CSATRLAGVGEQFF.

This clonotype was detected a few times. The V and J genes are TRBV5-1 and TRBJ2-1; no clear D gene. This CDR3 has 15 amino acids. Germline V CDR1 and CDR2: SGHRS, YFSETQ. With 0 bases removed from V and 9 bases from J, the gap between germline ends came to 16 bases. The CDR3 bases are TGCGCCAGCAGCTTGGAATATGCCCCCCTGAGTGAGCAGTTCTTC. It translates to CASSLEYAPLSEQFF.

This chain links TRBV4-3 with TRBJ1-4, with D perhaps matching TRBD1 (6 bases). Trimming stripped 0 bases from V and 8 bases from J, with 13 bases between. Per germline, CDR1 LGHNA and CDR2 YSLEER. The CDR3 runs 15 residues. The CDR3 bases are TGCGCCAGCAGCCAAGATCGGGGGGCATGGGAAAAACTGTTTTTT. It is translated as CASSQDRGAWEKLFF.

This chain connects TRBV6-4 to TRBJ2-1; D gene unclear. The CDR3 extends over 14 amino acids. Germline CDR1 is MRHNA and CDR2 is SNTAGT. The V end lost 5 bases, the J end lost 6 bases, and 14 bases lay between the germline ends. CDR3 amino acids: CASSQNGLRNEQFF. Here the CDR3 DNA reads TGTGCCAGCAGTCAAAACGGCCTCCGCAATGAGCAGTTCTTC.

This clonotype was found a few times. The chain has TRBV24-1 and TRBJ2-3, with D perhaps matching TRBD1 (6 bases). The germline V and J ends were trimmed by 2 bases and 6 bases, with 8 bases remaining between them. This CDR3 has 13 amino acids. Per the germline V gene, CDR1 is KGHDR and CDR2 is SFDVKD. CDR3 in amino acids: CATSDYRDDTQYF. The CDR3, as DNA: TGTGCCACCAGTGATTACAGGGACGATACGCAGTATTTT.

V is TRBV3-1 and J is TRBJ2-5; D remains ambiguous. V was trimmed by 1 base and J by 1 base, leaving 4 bases between them. Germline lookup yields CDR1 LGHDT and CDR2 YNNKEL (reference sequence). CDR3 length: 13 amino acids. The CDR3 region is CASSQGRQETQYF. CDR3 DNA: TGTGCCAGCAGCCAAGGACGCCAAGAGACCCAGTACTTC.

V usage is TRBV7-2 and J usage is TRBJ2-3; 8 nucleotides line up with TRBD1. Germline CDR1 reads SGHTA; CDR2 reads FQGNSA. CDR3 size: 13 residues. The V and J ends lost 3 bases and 10 bases, in that order; junction bases with no gene match: 6. In DNA form, the CDR3 reads TGTGCCAGCAGCTTCACTTTGGACAGGGCGCAGTATTTT. Its translation: CASSFTLDRAQYF. Supplemented by reference TRBV7-2 and TRBJ2-3, the full variable domain reads GAGVSQSPSNKVTEKGKDVELRCDPISGHTALYWYRQSLGQGLEFLIYFQGNSAPDKSGLPSDRFSAERTGGSVSTLTIQRTQQEDSAVYLCASSFTLDRAQYFGPGTRLTVL.

The chain is built from TRBV29-1 and TRBJ2-2; D might be TRBD1 (5 bases). Trimming stripped 2 bases from V and 5 bases from J, with 15 bases between. CDR1 is SQVTM, CDR2 ANQGSEA, per germline. This CDR3 is 15 amino acids long. CDR3 sequence (DNA): TGCAGCGTTGAAAATGGGGCGTTTTATACCGGGGAGCTGTTTTTT. Amino acid sequence: CSVENGAFYTGELFF.

This sequence joins TRBV6-2 or TRBV6-3 and TRBJ1-5; D not certain. Germline V CDR1 and CDR2: MNHEY, SVGEGT. The germline V and J ends were trimmed by 5 bases and 2 bases, with 16 bases remaining between them. This CDR3 spans 16 amino acids. CDR3 nucleotide sequence: TGTGCCAGCAGTCCCCACTTAAGGATGGGCAATCAGCCCCAGCATTTT. The encoded protein is CASSPHLRMGNQPQHF.

There are a few counts of this clonotype. The chain joins TRBV28 to TRBJ1-1; a possible D gene is TRBD1 (6 bases). The CDR3 has 13 residues. Germline-derived CDR1 and CDR2 are MDHEN and SYDVKM. V was clipped by 4 bases and J by 8 bases, with 14 bases between them. CDR3 sequence: CASSSTGGREAFF. CDR3 nucleotides: TGTGCCAGCAGTTCCACCGGGGGGCGAGAAGCTTTCTTT.